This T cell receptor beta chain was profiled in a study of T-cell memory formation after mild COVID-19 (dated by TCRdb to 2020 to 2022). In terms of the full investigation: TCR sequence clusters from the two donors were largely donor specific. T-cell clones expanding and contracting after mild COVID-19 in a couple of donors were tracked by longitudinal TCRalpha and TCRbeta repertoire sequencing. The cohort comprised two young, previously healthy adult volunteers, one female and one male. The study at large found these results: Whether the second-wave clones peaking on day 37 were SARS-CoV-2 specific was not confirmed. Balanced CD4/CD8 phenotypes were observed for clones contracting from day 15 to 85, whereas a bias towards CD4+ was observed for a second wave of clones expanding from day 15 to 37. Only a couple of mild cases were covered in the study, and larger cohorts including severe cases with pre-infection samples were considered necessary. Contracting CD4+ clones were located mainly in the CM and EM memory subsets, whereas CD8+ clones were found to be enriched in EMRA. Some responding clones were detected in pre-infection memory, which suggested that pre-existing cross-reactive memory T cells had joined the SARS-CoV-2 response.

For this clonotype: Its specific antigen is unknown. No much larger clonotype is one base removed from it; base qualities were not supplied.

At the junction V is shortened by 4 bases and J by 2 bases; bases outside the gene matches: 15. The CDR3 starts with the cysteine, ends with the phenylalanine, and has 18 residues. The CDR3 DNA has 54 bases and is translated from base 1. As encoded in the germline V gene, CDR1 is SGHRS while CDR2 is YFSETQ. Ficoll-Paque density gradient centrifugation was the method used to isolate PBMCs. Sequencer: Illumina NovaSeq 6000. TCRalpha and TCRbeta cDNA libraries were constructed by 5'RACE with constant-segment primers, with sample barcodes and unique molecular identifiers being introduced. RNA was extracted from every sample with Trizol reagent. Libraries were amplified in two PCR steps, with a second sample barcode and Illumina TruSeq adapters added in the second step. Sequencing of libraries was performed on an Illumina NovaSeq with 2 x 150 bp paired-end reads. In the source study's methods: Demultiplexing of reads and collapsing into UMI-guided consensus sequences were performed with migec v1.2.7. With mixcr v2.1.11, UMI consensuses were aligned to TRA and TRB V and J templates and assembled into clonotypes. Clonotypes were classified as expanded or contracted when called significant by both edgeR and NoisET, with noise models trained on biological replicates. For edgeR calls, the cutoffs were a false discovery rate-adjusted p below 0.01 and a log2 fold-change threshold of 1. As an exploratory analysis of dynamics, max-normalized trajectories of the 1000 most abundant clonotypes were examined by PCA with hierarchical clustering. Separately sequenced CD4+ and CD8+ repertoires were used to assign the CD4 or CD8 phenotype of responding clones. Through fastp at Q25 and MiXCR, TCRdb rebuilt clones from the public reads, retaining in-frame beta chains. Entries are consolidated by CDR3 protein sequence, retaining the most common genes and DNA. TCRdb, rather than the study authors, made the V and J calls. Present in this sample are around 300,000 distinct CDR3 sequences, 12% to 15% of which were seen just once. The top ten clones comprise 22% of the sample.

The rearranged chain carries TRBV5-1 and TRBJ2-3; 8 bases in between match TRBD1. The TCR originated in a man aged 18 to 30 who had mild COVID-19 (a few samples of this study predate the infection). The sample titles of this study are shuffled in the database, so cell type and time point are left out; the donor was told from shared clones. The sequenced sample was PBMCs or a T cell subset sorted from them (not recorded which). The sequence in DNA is TGCGCCAGCAGCCAAGGGACAGGCCGCGTCATCATCACAGATACGCAGTATTTT. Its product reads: CASSQGTGRVIITDTQYF.